What follows describes a single T cell receptor (beta chain). Its antigen is not known. TCRdb's table, derived via immunoSEQ multiplex PCR, lists solely in-frame clones and lacks some. The table shows about 110,000 clones, with approximately 90% occurring only once. This record belongs to a study of T cell responses to AZD1222 COVID-19 vaccine. Across the whole study: Both about-4-week and about-12-week second-dose recipients were combined.

The germline V gene encodes CDR1 SEHNR and CDR2 FQNEAQ (reference sequence). The length of the CDR3 is 12 residues. Trimming removed 4 bases from V and 10 bases from J, with 13 bases in between. Study-level results: Donors in the cohort were predominantly white British and more often female, and clonal diversity was possibly underestimated. The study found Spike-specific TCR breadth and depth rose after two AZD1222 doses. No day 14 peak samples; only post-peak repertoires were characterized.

This TCR came from an adult in good health. The sample here was peripheral blood, taken on day 0 of AZD1222 vaccination. V is TRBV7-9 and J is TRBJ1-2; weak D call: TRBD1 (6 bases). The chain's CDR3 is CASSSLGAFYTF. Written as DNA, the CDR3 is TGTGCCAGCAGCTCGCTGGGGGCTTTCTACACCTTC.